This T cell receptor beta chain was observed in a study of blood T cell repertoires in COVID-19. Across the whole study: Nucleic acid was either cDNA or gDNA, and it came from T cells, B-cell-depleted T cells, or PBMCs.

The CDR3 sequence is 12 residues long. J lost 8 bases, V lost 0 bases, and 1 base had no gene match. Looked up from germline, CDR1 is SGHRS and CDR2 is YFSETQ. Original processing methods: Reference gene primers were amplified, and this amplification served to estimate nucleated cell counts. Method: immunoSEQ multiplex PCR; TCRdb's copy keeps in-frame clones and lacks some. That table gives V, J and clone size, and the DNA gave D and trimming. The data show around 60,000 clones, 80% to 90% seen once. This TCR derives from a human donor with active COVID-19. The donor label of this sample is uncertain. This sequence joins TRBV5-1 and TRBJ1-1; 7 nucleotides align to TRBD1. Sample: peripheral blood. The CDR3 region has the DNA TGCGCCAGCAGCTTGGGGGACAGAGAAGCTTTCTTT. Its protein is CASSLGDREAFF.